Sequencing of this T cell receptor beta chain was carried out in a study of cytomegalovirus exposure and HLA in healthy donors. Study background: Prior work identified 120 million or so unique TCR beta sequences in some 180 million T cells.

This CDR3 comprises 15 residues. Trimming removed 6 bases from V and 0 bases from J, with 12 bases in between. Per germline, CDR1 MDHEN and CDR2 SYDVKM. A word on this clone: Its target is not known.

The PCR was carried out with 60 Vbeta primers and 13 Jbeta primers. Libraries were prepared by immunoSEQ multiplex PCR; TCRdb keeps only in-frame clonotypes and omits some of them. In the table there are more than 150,000 clones, approximately 78% of which are singletons. Study outcomes and limitations: CMV serostatus was the sole immune exposure data available. In a later analysis, V- and J-gene trimming of beta chains associated with a DCLRE1C missense variant, replicated independently.

Material for sequencing was PBMCs. The chain carries TRBV28 and TRBJ2-1, with D perhaps TRBD1 (5 bases). The clonotype originates from a woman younger than 30 in good health and CMV-seronegative. CDR3 region: CASRNDRSSYNEQFF. For the CDR3, the DNA is TGTGCCAGCAGAAACGACAGAAGCTCCTACAATGAGCAGTTCTTC.